These 23 T cell receptor beta chains originate from one sample sequenced in a study of blood T cell repertoires in COVID-19. Sequenced by immunoSEQ multiplex PCR; TCRdb stores in-frame clones only, minus some. The repertoire holds hundreds of thousands of clones, with roughly 86% as singletons. The sequencing sample was made of peripheral blood. Receptors originate from a woman aged 55-69 years who had recovered from COVID-19.

This clone was seen only once. V gene TRBV18 combines with J gene TRBJ1-1, with 9 positions matching TRBD1. The CDR3 length is 13 residues. Trimming removed 2 bases from V and 8 bases from J; junction bases left unmatched: 3. CDR1 is KGHSH and CDR2 is LQKENI in the germline V gene. Here the CDR3 reads CASSPGGQGEAFF. CDR3 DNA sequence: TGTGCCAGCTCACCAGGGGGACAGGGAGAAGCTTTCTTT.

The chain combines TRBV5-1 with TRBJ1-2; maybe TRBD1 (6 bases). This CDR3 is 17 amino acids long. Germline CDR1 SGHRS, CDR2 YFSETQ. V lost 4 bases and J lost 2, with 21 bases in between. The CDR3 bases are TGCGCCAGCAGCCCGAACCCTTTCAGACAGGCGAACTATGGCTACACCTTC. It is translated as CASSPNPFRQANYGYTF.

This clone occurred a few times. This rearrangement joins TRBV6-6 to TRBJ2-5; possible D gene TRBD2, 6 bases. Germline V gene sequence: CDR1 MNHNY, CDR2 SVGAGI (reference sequence). The CDR3 has 13 amino acids. V shed 2 bases and J shed 4 bases, with 8 bases lying between them. CDR3 amino acids: CASSYRRGETQYF. The CDR3 nucleotides read TGTGCCAGCAGTTACAGGCGGGGAGAGACCCAGTACTTC.

The chain joins TRBV24-1 to TRBJ2-2; 7 positions match TRBD1. CDR1 is KGHDR, CDR2 SFDVKD, per germline. The trim removed 7 bases at V and 6 bases at J, leaving 13 bases unmatched. This CDR3 has 16 residues. The CDR3 coding sequence is TGTGCCACCAGGGGGTCGGCAGGGGGTCGATCCGGGGAGCTGTTTTTT. Translated, it gives CATRGSAGGRSGELFF.

The V call is TRBV13, the J call TRBJ1-3; 7 positions match TRBD1. This CDR3 contains 15 residues. Germline CDR1 reads PRHDT; CDR2 reads FYEKMQ (reference sequence). The V segment lost 2 bases and the J segment 1 base; nucleotides outside the gene matches: 2. In DNA, the CDR3 is TGTGCCAGCAGCTTACCAGGGGGGTCTGGAAACACCATATATTTT. Translated, it gives CASSLPGGSGNTIYF.

This chain connects TRBV7-2 to TRBJ2-7; D perhaps matches TRBD1 (5 bases). Germline V gene lookup returns CDR1 SGHTA and CDR2 FQGNSA. The V and J ends lost 0 bases and 3 bases respectively, with 12 bases between them. The CDR3 has 15 residues. In DNA, the CDR3 is TGTGCCAGCAGCTTAGCGCTTGGGGCGTACTACGAGCAGTACTTC. Protein: CASSLALGAYYEQYF.

The CDR3 DNA reads TGTGCCAGCAGTGCCACTACACCCCAAGAGACCCAGTACTTC. Protein product: CASSATTPQETQYF. The chain couples TRBV2 to TRBJ2-5; the D is unclear. The ends were cut back, 4 bases at V and 1 base at J, with 10 bases in the middle. Germline V gene sequence: CDR1 SNHLY, CDR2 FYNNEI. The CDR3 is made up of 14 amino acids. The full variable domain, its missing parts supplied by reference TRBV2 and TRBJ2-5, is EPEVTQTPSHQVTQMGQEVILRCVPISNHLYFYWYRQILGQKVEFLVSFYNNEISEKSEIFDDQFSVERPDGSNFTLKIRSTKLEDSAMYFCASSATTPQETQYFGPGTRLLVL.

This chain links TRBV14 with TRBJ2-7, with TRBD2 as a possible D gene (5 bases). The CDR3 has 13 amino acids. Trimming stripped 3 bases from V and 6 bases from J, with 12 bases between. Germline CDR1 reads SGHDN; CDR2 reads FVKESK. CDR3 bases: TGTGCCAGCAGCCATCGACTACTCGGCGAGCAGTACTTC. As protein: CASSHRLLGEQYF.

This rearrangement joins TRBV28 to TRBJ1-6; TRBD1 agrees at 7 bases. The length of the CDR3 is 15 residues. Germline V gives CDR1 MDHEN, CDR2 SYDVKM. V trimming: 7 bases; J trimming: 7 bases; junction bases outside the gene matches: 10. DNA of the CDR3: TGTGCCAGCACCACCCTCGACAGGGTAAATTCACCCCTCCACTTT. This gives the protein CASTTLDRVNSPLHF.

The chain carries TRBV9 and TRBJ2-3, with D maybe TRBD2 (5 bases). The ends were cut back, 0 bases at V and 3 bases at J, with 8 bases in the middle. The CDR3 totals 14 residues. Germline V lookup: CDR1 SGDLS, CDR2 YYNGEE. In DNA, the CDR3 is TGTGCCAGCAGCGTAGCGGTAGCGACAGATACGCAGTATTTT. This sequence encodes CASSVAVATDTQYF.

The chain is built from TRBV19 and TRBJ2-5; 15 nucleotides line up with TRBD2. CDR3 length: 17 amino acids. Trimming removed 4 bases from V and 5 bases from J; junction bases left unmatched: 8. Germline V gene data show CDR1 as LNHDA and CDR2 as SQIVND (reference sequence). The CDR3 is CASSTGLAGGSWETQYF. The CDR3 coding sequence is TGTGCCAGTAGTACGGGACTAGCGGGGGGTAGTTGGGAGACCCAGTACTTC.

The CDR3 nucleotides are TGCGCCAGCAGCTCTTATGGGTCGGCCAGGCCTTCAGATTATGGCTACACCTTC. Residues: CASSSYGSARPSDYGYTF. V usage is TRBV5-1 and J usage is TRBJ1-2; D remains ambiguous. The CDR3 spans 18 residues. Trimming pared 3 bases from V and 5 bases from J, leaving 26 bases between. Germline-derived CDR1 and CDR2 are SGHRS and YFSETQ.

The V and J genes are TRBV7-9 and TRBJ1-3, with D perhaps TRBD1 (6 bases). The CDR3 sequence is 16 residues long. The V gene lost 3 bases and the J gene lost 0 bases, with 12 bases spanning the gap. From germline, CDR1 is SEHNR and CDR2 FQNEAQ (reference sequence). CDR3 sequence: CASSFGQLSSGNTIYF. In nucleotides, the CDR3 is TGTGCCAGCAGCTTCGGACAGTTAAGCTCTGGAAACACCATATATTTT.

The V and J genes are TRBV18 and TRBJ2-3, with TRBD2 matching over 10 bases. V lost 4 bases, J lost 4 bases, and 5 bases stayed unmatched. The CDR3 is made up of 15 amino acids. CDR1 is KGHSH and CDR2 is LQKENI in the germline V gene. Written as DNA, the CDR3 is TGTGCCAGCTCACTACTAGCGGGGATTTCAGATACGCAGTATTTT. Protein sequence: CASSLLAGISDTQYF.

The rearrangement uses TRBV28 and TRBJ2-7, with 10 bases identical to TRBD1. Germline CDR1 and CDR2: MDHEN and SYDVKM. The trim removed 10 bases at V and 5 bases at J, leaving 8 bases unmatched. CDR3 length: 13 residues. The CDR3 DNA reads TGTGCCACCGGGACAGGGGTCTCAAACGAGCAGTACTTC. This codes for CATGTGVSNEQYF.

V usage is TRBV5-1 and J usage is TRBJ2-1, with 8 bases lining up with TRBD2. Germline V gene data show CDR1 as SGHRS and CDR2 as YFSETQ. The CDR3 runs to 13 residues. J gave up 7 bases and V 0 bases, and 0 bases lay outside the gene matches. CDR3 residues: CASSLGLANEQFF. The CDR3 region has the DNA TGCGCCAGCAGCTTGGGACTAGCGAATGAGCAGTTCTTC.

The chain is built from TRBV7-9 and TRBJ2-7; D is possibly TRBD2 (7 bases). The CDR3 loop spans 14 amino acids. Germline CDR1 and CDR2: SEHNR and FQNEAQ (reference sequence). Trimming took off 1 base at V and 3 bases at J, with 10 bases between the two ends. In DNA form, the CDR3 reads TGTGCCAGCAGCTTAGACAGGGACTACTACGAGCAGTACTTC. This gives the protein CASSLDRDYYEQYF.

V gene TRBV12-5 combines with J gene TRBJ2-5; TRBD2 matches at 15 bases. In germline, CDR1 is LGHNT, CDR2 FRNRAP. CDR3 length: 16 residues. V was pared by 5 bases and J by 3 bases, with 4 bases of the junction left unmatched. The CDR3 protein is CASGPGLAGGKETQYF. The DNA for the CDR3 is TGTGCTAGTGGTCCGGGACTAGCGGGGGGTAAAGAGACCCAGTACTTC.

The rearrangement links TRBV4-3 to TRBJ2-5; D perhaps matches TRBD1 (5 bases). The CDR3 contains 15 residues. Looked up from germline, CDR1 is LGHNA and CDR2 is YSLEER. Trimming left V 0 bases short and J 5 bases short, with 13 bases between. The CDR3 nucleotides read TGCGCCAGCAGCCAAGATCGGGCAGGGCCGGAGACCCAGTACTTC. This translates into CASSQDRAGPETQYF.

This clone was recorded only once. The chain combines TRBV5-1 with TRBJ2-3; TRBD2 agrees at 7 bases. V was clipped by 7 bases and J by 3 bases; unmatched bases: 5. CDR1 and CDR2 (germline): SGHRS, YFSETQ. The length of the CDR3 is 13 residues. CDR3 amino acids: CASGLEGTDTQYF. The CDR3 DNA sequence: TGCGCCAGCGGACTAGAAGGTACAGATACGCAGTATTTT.

In regard to this clone: Other DNA sequences in this sample translate to the same CDR3. The V gene is TRBV9, the J gene TRBJ2-2, with 8 bases fitting TRBD2. The ends lost 4 bases at V and 4 bases at J; junction bases unmatched: 3. Per the germline V gene, CDR1 is SGDLS and CDR2 is YYNGEE. The CDR3 has 14 amino acids. CDR3 sequence (DNA): TGTGCCAGCAGCCTCGGGGGGGGCACCGGGGAGCTGTTTTTT. Amino acids: CASSLGGGTGELFF.

This clone is a singleton in its sample. The chain carries TRBV6-1 and TRBJ1-3; D gene ambiguous. This CDR3 is 16 amino acids long. Germline V gene sequence: CDR1 MNHNS, CDR2 SASEGT. V was shortened by 2 bases and J by 0 bases, with 11 bases between the two germline ends. The CDR3 loop reads CASSELGVRSGNTIYF. The CDR3 DNA sequence: TGTGCCAGCAGTGAATTAGGAGTACGCTCTGGAAACACCATATATTTT.

The CDR3 spells CASSARTGAMDTQYF. For the CDR3, the DNA is TGTGCCAGCAGCGCCCGGACAGGGGCCATGGATACGCAGTATTTT. J is TRBJ2-3 and V is TRBV5-6, with 9 bases fitting TRBD1. The CDR3 is made up of 15 amino acids. V gave up 4 bases and J gave up 6 bases; unmatched junction bases: 9. CDR1 is SGHDT and CDR2 is YYEEEE in the germline V gene.